This entry concerns a single T cell receptor (beta chain). The assay was immunoSEQ multiplex PCR, and TCRdb's table has in-frame clones only and misses some. The table records approximately 280,000 clones, 65% to 90% of them present only once. Germline V gene sequence: CDR1 MNHEY, CDR2 SVGAGI. The CDR3 runs to 15 residues. V was trimmed by 2 bases and J by 4 bases, leaving 12 bases between them. This sample was taken from a study of blood T cell repertoires in COVID-19. On the study more broadly: Acute and convalescent COVID-19 samples came from the United States, Italy and Spain.

This rearrangement joins TRBV6-5 to TRBJ1-3, with a possible D match to TRBD1 (6 bases). The sample comprised peripheral blood. The receptor was isolated from a man aged 50 to 59 with active or convalescent COVID-19. This chain's CDR3 is CASSYDGGGGNTIYF. The CDR3 bases are TGTGCCAGCAGTTACGATGGGGGGGGCGGAAACACCATATATTTT.